The entry that follows covers one T cell receptor beta chain sequence. The antigen remains unidentified. Trimming shortened V by 4 bases and J by 8 bases, and 21 bases separated the two germline ends. CDR1 is SGDLS, CDR2 YYNGEE, per germline. CDR3 size: 15 residues. The sample is drawn from a study of cytomegalovirus exposure and HLA in healthy donors. In the PCR, 60 Vbeta and 13 Jbeta primers were used. Measured with immunoSEQ multiplex PCR; TCRdb has only the in-frame clones, and not every one. Of 200,000 to 250,000 clones listed, around 80% were seen once; the top ten hold around 0.57%. Broader study findings: A later analysis showed TCR association rates differing by HLA locus, peaking at DRB1 and lowest at HLA-C.

Source material: PBMCs. V usage is TRBV9 and J usage is TRBJ1-2; possible D gene TRBD1, 5 bases. The sequence was obtained from a woman aged 40-49 years in good health and CMV-seronegative. In nucleotides, the CDR3 is TGTGCCAGCAGCCCCCAGGGCATCCCGACGGTGGGCTACACCTTC. It is translated as CASSPQGIPTVGYTF.